The T cell receptor beta chain described here comes from a study of regulatory T cells in long-lasting Graves disease. The V gene lost 0 bases and the J gene lost 5 bases, with 31 bases spanning the gap. Looked up from germline, CDR1 is LGHNA and CDR2 is YSLEER. The CDR3 runs 21 residues. Noted time point: newly diagnosed GD, antithyroid drugs for less than 3 months. There was RNA extracted from PBMCs, and the TCR library was made from it. Patients met American Thyroid Association criteria for Graves' disease. In building TCR beta libraries, iRepertoire HTBI primers were used together with Arm-PCR of CDR3 regions. TCRdb used MiXCR to reprocess the multiplex PCR reads, holding one entry per CDR3 protein. The table shows hundreds of thousands of distinct CDR3 sequences, with about 16% occurring only once. This clonotype has just a few counts. In addition, the sample was reused for a study of T cells in Graves' hyperthyroidism and ophthalmopathy. This second report adds: TCR CDR3 underwent first-round RT-PCR with the HTBI primer set. Most thyroid-expanded clonotypes above 0.001 were also found in blood.

The source material was peripheral blood mononuclear cells (PBMCs), sampled at new diagnosis, from a patient treated with antithyroid drugs. The rearrangement uses TRBV4-3 and TRBJ2-5; D is perhaps TRBD1 or TRBD2 (5 bases each). The origin of this receptor is a woman in her twenties or thirties with Graves disease. In DNA, the CDR3 is TGCGCCAGCAGCCAAGATATCTCGGGACCCGCCAGGTTTAAAAGTTTGGAGACCCAGTACTTC. It yields the protein CASSQDISGPARFKSLETQYF.